This TCR beta chain derives from a study of cytomegalovirus exposure and HLA in healthy donors. General study findings and limits: Researchers catalogued about 150 TCR beta chains as cytomegalovirus-associated.

On this clone itself: What it binds is unknown.

The CDR3 length is 16 residues. J lost 6 bases, V lost 0 bases, and 8 bases had no gene match. Germline lookup yields CDR1 MNHEY and CDR2 SMNVEV (reference sequence). PCR primers comprised 60 Vbeta and 13 Jbeta primers. TCRdb keeps only in-frame clones here, not all; method: immunoSEQ multiplex PCR. The sample shows 90,000 to 120,000 clones, over 60% of them seen only once. This chain links TRBV27 with TRBJ2-1; 7 bases fit TRBD1. This receptor was taken from a male donor in good health and CMV-seronegative. The sample comprised PBMCs. This CDR3 reads CASSLSPTGAGNEQFF. DNA for the CDR3: TGTGCCAGCAGTTTATCCCCCACAGGGGCAGGCAATGAGCAGTTCTTC.